Listed here is a single T cell receptor (beta chain). The CDR3 length is 14 residues. Trimming cost V 8 bases and J 6 bases, with 17 bases left between them. Germline V lookup: CDR1 SGHVS, CDR2 FQNEAQ. This entry is derived from a study of blood T cell repertoires in COVID-19. Data came from immunoSEQ multiplex PCR; TCRdb stores just in-frame clones and leaves some out. The sample consists of about 100,000 clones, over 80% of them appearing once. The V call is TRBV7-8, the J call TRBJ1-5; D unresolved. The receptor was isolated from a woman between 70 and 85 years old with acute or convalescent COVID-19. Sequenced sample: peripheral blood. The CDR3 here is CASSPGREVQPQHF. The CDR3 DNA follows: TGTGCCAGCTCCCCGGGGAGGGAGGTTCAGCCCCAGCATTTT.